This TCR beta chain came from a study of shared clonotypes between healthy human individuals. Clones were sequenced by immunoSEQ multiplex PCR, and TCRdb holds only the in-frame ones, with some missing. The sample consists of a few million clones, around 90% of them appearing once. In the case of this clone: Its antigen is not known.

Study results and caveats: Several donors held approximately 5% of naive CD4 clonotypes in common.

The germline gives CDR1 LNHDA, CDR2 SQIVND (reference sequence). The CDR3 has 14 amino acids. Trimming took 2 bases from V and 4 from J, leaving 11 bases between them. Input material: naive CD4+ T cells sorted from blood. Indicated subset: CD45RA+ positively selected. This clonotype originated in a man younger than 30 in good health. The rearrangement joins TRBV19 to TRBJ2-5, with D possibly matching TRBD1 (6 bases). CDR3 residues: CASSIQGSGETQYF. DNA for the CDR3: TGTGCCAGTAGTATACAGGGGAGTGGAGAGACCCAGTACTTC.